The 28 T cell receptor beta chains presented below share a single source sample, sequenced in a study of neurological immune-mediated disorders. From the 5' RACE reads, TCRdb called clonotypes with MiXCR, one entry per CDR3 protein. The sample holds about 39,000 distinct CDR3 sequences, 7% to 8.5% seen once. The sequencing input was CD4+ T cells from blood. These receptors all come from a man aged 50 or older in good health.

This clonotype was detected ten times or more. Here the CDR3 reads CASSLSFSTNEKLFF. Here the CDR3 DNA reads TGTGCCAGCAGCTTGAGTTTCTCAACTAATGAAAAACTGTTTTTT. The genes are TRBV5-5 and TRBJ1-4; no firm D call. Germline-derived CDR1 and CDR2 are SGHKS and YYEKEE (reference sequence). The CDR3 is 15 amino acids. The ends were cut back, 1 base at V and 0 bases at J, with 7 bases in the middle.

This clonotype was detected ten times or more. V usage is TRBV20-1 and J usage is TRBJ1-5, with TRBD1 identical over 7 bases. Germline CDR1 DFQATT, CDR2 SNEGSKA (reference sequence). The CDR3 is 15 amino acids. V lost 6 bases to trimming and J lost 0 bases; unmatched junction nucleotides: 8. The CDR3 loop is CSATGQASSNQPQHF. CDR3 nucleotides: TGCAGTGCCACCGGACAGGCCTCTAGCAATCAGCCCCAGCATTTT.

This clonotype has a count of ten or more. The J gene is TRBJ1-4, the V gene TRBV4-2, with 7 positions matching TRBD1. This CDR3 comprises 12 residues. Germline V gene sequence: CDR1 LGHNA, CDR2 YNFKEQ. The J segment lost 17 bases and the V segment lost 4 bases, leaving 10 bases of the junction unmatched. As DNA, the CDR3 is TGTGCCAGCAGCCCCTCAAGGGGACAGTTTTTTTTT. Protein product: CASSPSRGQFFF.

In this sample, this clonotype turned up many times. The chain is built from TRBV7-9 and TRBJ1-4, with 8 nucleotides matching TRBD1. Germline-derived CDR1 and CDR2 are SEHNR and FQNEAQ (reference sequence). The CDR3 has 15 residues. J lost 4 bases, V lost 6 bases, and 7 bases had no gene match. The CDR3 reads CASSLPGQGNEKLFF. In DNA, the CDR3 is TGTGCCAGCAGTCTACCTGGACAGGGTAATGAAAAACTGTTTTTT.

This clonotype was recorded at least ten times. V is TRBV27 and J is TRBJ1-5; D call uncertain. Germline CDR1 and CDR2: MNHEY and SMNVEV (reference sequence). The CDR3 length is 22 residues. V was shortened by 5 bases and J by 0 bases, with 32 bases between the two germline ends. The CDR3 sequence: CASSLWWVSGQKSDYSNQPQHF. In DNA form, the CDR3 reads TGTGCCAGCAGTCTATGGTGGGTGTCAGGTCAAAAGTCAGATTATAGCAATCAGCCCCAGCATTTT.

The table lists this clonotype with many counts. The J gene is TRBJ1-5, the V gene TRBV6-1, with 7 bases identical to TRBD1. The germline gives CDR1 MNHNS, CDR2 SASEGT. The CDR3 is 15 amino acids. J lost 2 bases, V lost 4 bases, and 5 bases had no gene match. The CDR3 loop reads CASSGQGGGNQPQHF. As DNA, the CDR3 is TGTGCCAGCAGTGGACAGGGCGGCGGCAATCAGCCCCAGCATTTT.

This clonotype was observed many times. The chain links TRBV5-1 to TRBJ2-7; TRBD2 matches at 11 bases. Unmatched junction bases numbered 2, after V lost 2 bases and J lost 7 bases. CDR3 size: 13 residues. The germline CDR1 and CDR2 sequences are SGHRS and YFSETQ. The CDR3 spells CASSLGLAGEQYF. CDR3 DNA: TGCGCCAGCAGCTTAGGACTAGCGGGTGAGCAGTACTTC.

This clonotype was observed many times. This chain links TRBV29-1 with TRBJ1-2, with 10 bases aligning to TRBD1. J was trimmed by 8 bases and V by 8 bases; bases with no gene match: 5. The CDR3 extends over 11 amino acids. The germline V gene has CDR1 SQVTM and CDR2 ANQGSEA. The CDR3 loop reads CSSGQGTGYTF. As DNA, the CDR3 is TGCAGCTCGGGACAGGGGACGGGCTACACCTTC.

The table lists this clonotype with many counts. The chain is built from TRBV18 and TRBJ2-3; D gene ambiguous. CDR1 is KGHSH, CDR2 LQKENI, per germline. There are 13 residues in the CDR3. The V end was cut by 0 bases, the J end by 0 bases, with 1 base between. The CDR3 loop is CASSPPSTDTQYF. The CDR3 nucleotides read TGTGCCAGCTCACCACCTAGCACAGATACGCAGTATTTT.

This clonotype was seen at least ten times. This chain links TRBV20-1 with TRBJ2-1, with D possibly being TRBD2 (6 bases). This CDR3 spans 14 amino acids. Germline V gene lookup returns CDR1 DFQATT and CDR2 SNEGSKA (reference sequence). V was shortened by 1 base and J by 5 bases, with 12 bases between the two germline ends. CDR3 in amino acids: CSARGSGGNNEQFF. The CDR3 coding sequence is TGCAGTGCTAGAGGAAGTGGGGGGAACAATGAGCAGTTCTTC.

In this sample, this clonotype turned up many times. This chain uses TRBV20-1 with TRBJ2-1, with 7 bases matching TRBD2. The CDR3 is 14 amino acids. The germline V gene has CDR1 DFQATT and CDR2 SNEGSKA (reference sequence). The V and J ends lost 1 base and 7 bases, in that order; junction bases with no gene match: 7. CDR3 DNA: TGCAGTGCTAGAGTGGGAGGGCCGAAGAATGAGCAGTTCTTC. Translation gives CSARVGGPKNEQFF.

This clonotype was seen at least ten times. The chain employs TRBV19 and TRBJ2-5; 13 nucleotides match TRBD2. V shed 5 bases and J 5 bases; nucleotides not matched to a gene: 2. This CDR3 contains 14 residues. CDR1 is LNHDA, CDR2 SQIVND, per germline (reference sequence). The CDR3 nucleotides read TGTGCCAGTAGTCCGGGACTAGCGGGGGAGACCCAGTACTTC. This codes for CASSPGLAGETQYF.

This clonotype was seen a handful of times. V is TRBV20-1 and J is TRBJ1-2; D might be TRBD1 (5 bases). The CDR3 is made up of 12 amino acids. The germline CDR1 and CDR2 sequences are DFQATT and SNEGSKA (reference sequence). Trimming took 5 bases from V and 1 from J, leaving 8 bases between them. The CDR3 DNA reads as TGCAGTGCTGACGACAGTAACTATGGCTACACCTTC. It codes for CSADDSNYGYTF.

This clonotype has at least ten counts. The chain employs TRBV7-2 and TRBJ2-3; 11 nucleotides line up with TRBD2. This CDR3 spans 17 amino acids. V was pared by 0 bases and J by 5 bases, with 7 bases of the junction left unmatched. In germline, CDR1 is SGHTA, CDR2 FQGNSA. The CDR3 loop reads CASSLAPLAGGEDTQYF. The DNA for the CDR3 is TGTGCCAGCAGCTTAGCTCCCCTAGCGGGAGGTGAAGATACGCAGTATTTT.

In this sample, this clonotype turned up many times. The CDR3 loop reads CASQAGSYEQYF. CDR3 sequence (DNA): TGTGCCAGCCAGGCAGGCTCCTACGAGCAGTACTTC. The chain couples TRBV12-3 or TRBV12-4 to TRBJ2-7; D uncertain. The CDR3 covers 12 residues. V was cut by 8 bases and J by 0 bases, with 8 bases left in between.

There are many counts of this clonotype. V is TRBV9 and J is TRBJ2-1, with 8 nucleotides matching TRBD2. Trimming at V came to 2 bases and at J to 1 base, leaving 5 bases not matched to a gene. Germline CDR1 is SGDLS and CDR2 is YYNGEE. CDR3 length equals 16 residues. CDR3: CASSVLTGGSYNEQFF. CDR3 DNA: TGTGCCAGCAGCGTTCTTACGGGAGGGTCCTACAATGAGCAGTTCTTC.

This clonotype was detected many times. The genes are TRBV4-1 and TRBJ2-7; D remains unclear. Per germline, CDR1 MGHRA and CDR2 YSYEKL. Trimming stripped 5 bases from V and 0 bases from J, with 11 bases between. This CDR3 spans 14 amino acids. CDR3 loop: CASSLGVNSYEQYF. The DNA of the CDR3 is TGCGCCAGCAGCTTAGGAGTAAACTCCTACGAGCAGTACTTC.

This clonotype came up many times. Written as DNA, the CDR3 is TGCAGTGTACAAATAGGGAATGATGAGCAGTTCTTC. This encodes CSVQIGNDEQFF. V usage is TRBV20-1 and J usage is TRBJ2-1; no definite D call. CDR3 length: 12 residues. V was pared by 7 bases and J by 8 bases, with 15 bases between. Looked up from germline, CDR1 is DFQATT and CDR2 is SNEGSKA (reference sequence).

There are many counts of this clonotype. This chain connects TRBV7-6 to TRBJ2-5; 8 bases are shared with TRBD2. V shed 3 bases and J 5 bases; nucleotides not matched to a gene: 14. Germline CDR1 reads SGHVS; CDR2 reads FNYEAQ. This CDR3 region has 17 residues. The CDR3 region has the DNA TGTGCCAGCAGCTTCGCCGGGACTAGAGGGAATGGGGAGACCCAGTACTTC. Its translation: CASSFAGTRGNGETQYF.

This clonotype was seen repeatedly, ten times or more. The chain combines TRBV13 with TRBJ2-7; 13 nucleotides line up with TRBD2. Germline CDR1 and CDR2: PRHDT and FYEKMQ (reference sequence). J lost 1 base, V lost 4 bases, and 7 bases had no gene match. The CDR3 is 17 residues long. CDR3 nucleotides: TGTGCCAGCAGCTCAAAGGGACTAGCGGGACCATCCTACGAGCAGTACTTC. This translates into CASSSKGLAGPSYEQYF.

In its sample, this clonotype was seen many times. The J gene is TRBJ2-7, the V gene TRBV7-2, with 7 bases matching TRBD1. The junction had 2 bases not matched to a gene; V was cut back by 3 bases and J by 6 bases. Germline values: CDR1 SGHTA, CDR2 FQGNSA. The CDR3 runs 12 residues. Here the CDR3 reads CASSFTGAEQYF. CDR3 sequence (DNA): TGTGCCAGCAGCTTCACAGGGGCCGAGCAGTACTTC. The variable domain in full, completed from reference TRBV7-2 and TRBJ2-7, reads GAGVSQSPSNKVTEKGKDVELRCDPISGHTALYWYRQSLGQGLEFLIYFQGNSAPDKSGLPSDRFSAERTGGSVSTLTIQRTQQEDSAVYLCASSFTGAEQYFGPGTRLTVT.

This clonotype was observed at least ten times. The rearrangement joins TRBV28 to TRBJ1-3; 7 nucleotides line up with TRBD1. V was pared by 8 bases and J by 2 bases, with 6 bases of the junction left unmatched. Germline CDR1 is MDHEN and CDR2 is SYDVKM. CDR3 length: 14 residues. CDR3 region: CASASTGAGNTIYF. The CDR3 DNA sequence: TGTGCCAGCGCATCAACAGGGGCTGGAAACACCATATATTTT. Full variable domain (remainder filled in from reference TRBV28 and TRBJ1-3): DVKVTQSSRYLVKRTGEKVFLECVQDMDHENMFWYRQDPGLGLRLIYFSYDVKMKEKGDIPEGYSVSREKKERFSLILESASTNQTSMYLCASASTGAGNTIYFGEGSWLTVV.

This clonotype has only a few counts. The chain has TRBV7-3 and TRBJ2-1; 10 nucleotides line up with TRBD2. Germline V lookup: CDR1 SGHTA, CDR2 FQGTGA. V was pared by 2 bases and J by 9 bases, with 1 base of the junction left unmatched. The CDR3 sequence is 13 residues long. The CDR3 DNA sequence: TGTGCCAGCAGCTTACTAGCGGGAGTTGAGCAGTTCTTC. Translated: CASSLLAGVEQFF.

This clonotype was recorded at least ten times. The chain links TRBV24-1 to TRBJ1-1; D is perhaps TRBD1 (5 bases). Trimming left V 4 bases short and J 3 bases short, with 8 bases between. CDR3 size: 13 residues. CDR1 and CDR2 from the germline V gene are KGHDR and SFDVKD. CDR3 in DNA: TGTGCCACCAGTGAAGGGACCTACACTGAAGCTTTCTTT. Encoded protein: CATSEGTYTEAFF.

This clonotype was counted many times. The genes are TRBV5-6 and TRBJ2-3; TRBD1 matches at 9 bases. The CDR3 extends over 14 amino acids. CDR1 is SGHDT and CDR2 is YYEEEE in the germline V gene. Trimming cost V 6 bases and J 7 bases; bases outside gene matches: 9. DNA for the CDR3: TGTGCCAGCACCCCGGACAGGGGACTCCATACGCAGTATTTT. This codes for CASTPDRGLHTQYF.

Notes on this clonotype: A much larger clonotype is one base distant, so this may be a read error. The final CDR3 position lacks the conserved phenylalanine or tryptophan, pointing to a likely read error. The rearrangement joins TRBV30 to TRBJ2-1; D is unclear. In germline, CDR1 is GTSNPN, CDR2 SVGIG (reference sequence). CDR3 size: 14 residues. The V end was cut by 4 bases, the J end by 0 bases, with 10 bases between. CDR3 nucleotide sequence: TGTGCCTGGAAGGACCTTAGCTCCTACAATGAGCAGTTCTTA. Translation gives CAWKDLSSYNEQFL.

This clonotype showed up many times. The CDR3 loop reads CASSTWDSILPNTGELFF. CDR3 nucleotide sequence: TGTGCCAGCAGCACCTGGGACAGCATCCTTCCGAACACCGGGGAGCTGTTTTTT. The rearrangement joins TRBV9 to TRBJ2-2, with 7 positions matching TRBD1. Per the germline V gene, CDR1 is SGDLS and CDR2 is YYNGEE. The CDR3 is 18 amino acids. V lost 4 bases, J lost 0 bases, and 12 bases stayed unmatched. The variable domain in full, with the rest retrieved from reference TRBV9 and TRBJ2-2, is DSGVTQTPKHLITATGQRVTLRCSPRSGDLSVYWYQQSLDQGLQFLIQYYNGEERAKGNILERFSAQQFPDLHSELNLSSLELGDSALYFCASSTWDSILPNTGELFFGEGSRLTVL.

This clonotype was seen repeatedly, ten times or more. The chain carries TRBV29-1 and TRBJ2-1, with D possibly TRBD2 on 6 matching bases. The length of the CDR3 is 15 residues. The V gene lost 4 bases and the J gene lost 1 base, with 14 bases spanning the gap. The V gene's germline CDR1 is SQVTM and CDR2 ANQGSEA. The DNA of the CDR3 is TGCAGCGTTGGGGCCAGGCTAGCGTCCTACAATGAGCAGTTCTTC. The encoded protein is CSVGARLASYNEQFF.